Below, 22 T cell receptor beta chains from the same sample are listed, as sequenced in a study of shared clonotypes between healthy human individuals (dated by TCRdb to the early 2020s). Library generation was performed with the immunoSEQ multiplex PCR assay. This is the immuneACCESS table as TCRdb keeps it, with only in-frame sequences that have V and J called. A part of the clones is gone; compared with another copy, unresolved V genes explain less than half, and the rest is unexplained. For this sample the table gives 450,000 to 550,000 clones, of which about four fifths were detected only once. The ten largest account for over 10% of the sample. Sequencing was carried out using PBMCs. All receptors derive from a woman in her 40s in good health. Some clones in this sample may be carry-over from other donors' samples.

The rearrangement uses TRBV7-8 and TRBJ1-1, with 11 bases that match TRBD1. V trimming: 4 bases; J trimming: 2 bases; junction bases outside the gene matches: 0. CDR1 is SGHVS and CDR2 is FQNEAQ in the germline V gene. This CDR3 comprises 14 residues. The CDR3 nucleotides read TGTGCCAGCAGCTGGACAGGGGGCAACACTGAAGCTTTCTTT. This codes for CASSWTGGNTEAFF.

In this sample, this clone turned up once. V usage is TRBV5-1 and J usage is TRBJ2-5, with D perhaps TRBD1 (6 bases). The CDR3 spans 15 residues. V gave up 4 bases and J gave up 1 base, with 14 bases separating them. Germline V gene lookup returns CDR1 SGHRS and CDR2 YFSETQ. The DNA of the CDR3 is TGCGCCAGCAGCGATATATCAGGGGCCCAAGAGACCCAGTACTTC. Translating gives CASSDISGAQETQYF. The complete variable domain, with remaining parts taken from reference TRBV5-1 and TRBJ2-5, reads KAGVTQTPRYLIKTRGQQVTLSCSPISGHRSVSWYQQTPGQGLQFLFEYFSETQRNKGNFPGRFSGRQFSNSRSEMNVSTLELGDSALYLCASSDISGAQETQYFGPGTRLLVL.

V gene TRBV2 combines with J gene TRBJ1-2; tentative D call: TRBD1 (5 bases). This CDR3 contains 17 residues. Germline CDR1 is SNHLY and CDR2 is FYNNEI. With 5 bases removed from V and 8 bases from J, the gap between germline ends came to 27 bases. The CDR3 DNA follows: TGTGCCAGCAGTCCTACTTCGGGGGGAGCTCTTTCGGCCGGCTACACCTTC. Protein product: CASSPTSGGALSAGYTF.

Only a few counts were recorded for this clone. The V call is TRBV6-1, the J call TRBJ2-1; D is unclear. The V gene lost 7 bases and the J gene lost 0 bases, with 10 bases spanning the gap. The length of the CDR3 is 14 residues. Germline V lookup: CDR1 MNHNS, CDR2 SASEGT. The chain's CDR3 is CASTLQLSYNEQFF. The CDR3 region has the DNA TGTGCCAGCACGTTACAGCTCTCCTACAATGAGCAGTTCTTC.

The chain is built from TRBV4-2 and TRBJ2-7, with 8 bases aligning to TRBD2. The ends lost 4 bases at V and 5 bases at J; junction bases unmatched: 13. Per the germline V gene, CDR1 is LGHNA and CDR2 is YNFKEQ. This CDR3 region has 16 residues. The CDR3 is CASSPLPGAGGDEQYF. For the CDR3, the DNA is TGTGCCAGCAGCCCCCTCCCGGGTGCGGGAGGCGACGAGCAGTACTTC.

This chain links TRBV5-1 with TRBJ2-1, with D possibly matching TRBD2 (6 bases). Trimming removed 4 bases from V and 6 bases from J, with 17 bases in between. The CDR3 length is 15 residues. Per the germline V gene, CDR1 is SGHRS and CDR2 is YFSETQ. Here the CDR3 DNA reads TGCGCCAGCAGCCTCGGGACTCACTACGCCAATGAGCAGTTCTTC. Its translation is CASSLGTHYANEQFF.

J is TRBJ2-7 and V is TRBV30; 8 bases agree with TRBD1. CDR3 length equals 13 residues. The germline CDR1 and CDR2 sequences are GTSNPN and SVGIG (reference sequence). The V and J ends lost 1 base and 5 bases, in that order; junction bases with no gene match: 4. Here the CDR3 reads CAWSGRTGNEQYF. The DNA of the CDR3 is TGTGCCTGGAGTGGAAGGACAGGGAACGAGCAGTACTTC.

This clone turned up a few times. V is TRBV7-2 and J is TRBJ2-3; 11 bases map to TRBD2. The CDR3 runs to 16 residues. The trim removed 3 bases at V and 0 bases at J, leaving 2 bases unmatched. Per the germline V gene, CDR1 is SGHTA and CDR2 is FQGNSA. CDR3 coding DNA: TGTGCCAGCAGCTTTTGGACTAGCGGGAGCACAGATACGCAGTATTTT. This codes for CASSFWTSGSTDTQYF. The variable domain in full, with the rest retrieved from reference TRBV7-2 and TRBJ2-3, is GAGVSQSPSNKVTEKGKDVELRCDPISGHTALYWYRQSLGQGLEFLIYFQGNSAPDKSGLPSDRFSAERTGGSVSTLTIQRTQQEDSAVYLCASSFWTSGSTDTQYFGPGTRLTVL.

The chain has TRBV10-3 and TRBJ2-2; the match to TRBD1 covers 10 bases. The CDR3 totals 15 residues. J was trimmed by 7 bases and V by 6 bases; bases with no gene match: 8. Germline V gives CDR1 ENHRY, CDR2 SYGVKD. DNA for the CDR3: TGTGCCATCAGCCGAGGACAGGGGGTGAACGGGGAGCTGTTTTTT. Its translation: CAISRGQGVNGELFF.

DNA of the CDR3: TGTGCCAGCAGCGGGACCGGCTCCTACAATGAGCAGTTCTTC. This sequence encodes CASSGTGSYNEQFF. The chain has TRBV9 and TRBJ2-1; unclear D gene. V lost 3 bases and J lost 0, with 7 bases in between. CDR3 length: 14 amino acids. CDR1 and CDR2 from the germline V gene are SGDLS and YYNGEE.

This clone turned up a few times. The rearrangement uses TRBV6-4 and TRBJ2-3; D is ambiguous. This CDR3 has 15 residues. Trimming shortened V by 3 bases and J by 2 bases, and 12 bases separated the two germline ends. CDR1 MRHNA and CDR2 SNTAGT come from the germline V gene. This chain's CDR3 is CASSESPDATDTQYF. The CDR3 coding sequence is TGTGCCAGCAGTGAAAGCCCGGACGCCACAGATACGCAGTATTTT.

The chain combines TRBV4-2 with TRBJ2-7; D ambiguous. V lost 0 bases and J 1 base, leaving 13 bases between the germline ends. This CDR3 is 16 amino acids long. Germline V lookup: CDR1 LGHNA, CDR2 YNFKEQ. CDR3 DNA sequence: TGTGCCAGCAGCCAAGATCCCGTAGAAGGTTCCTACGAGCAGTACTTC. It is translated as CASSQDPVEGSYEQYF.

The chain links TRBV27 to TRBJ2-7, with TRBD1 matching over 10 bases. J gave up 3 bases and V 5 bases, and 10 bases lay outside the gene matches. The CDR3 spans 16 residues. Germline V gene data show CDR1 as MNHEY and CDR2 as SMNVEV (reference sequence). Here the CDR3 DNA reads TGTGCCAGCAGTACCCTTTCCGGGACAGGGGACTACGAGCAGTACTTC. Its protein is CASSTLSGTGDYEQYF.

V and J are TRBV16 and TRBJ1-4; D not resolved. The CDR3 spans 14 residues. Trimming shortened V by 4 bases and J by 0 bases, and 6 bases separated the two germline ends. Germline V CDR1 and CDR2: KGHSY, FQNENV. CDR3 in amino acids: CASSPAATNEKLFF. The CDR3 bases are TGTGCCAGCAGCCCCGCGGCAACTAATGAAAAACTGTTTTTT.

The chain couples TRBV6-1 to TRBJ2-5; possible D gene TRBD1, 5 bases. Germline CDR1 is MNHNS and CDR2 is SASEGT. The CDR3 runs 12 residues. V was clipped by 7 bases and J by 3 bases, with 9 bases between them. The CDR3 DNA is TGTGCCAGCAAAGACAGCGAAGAGACCCAGTACTTC. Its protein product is CASKDSEETQYF.

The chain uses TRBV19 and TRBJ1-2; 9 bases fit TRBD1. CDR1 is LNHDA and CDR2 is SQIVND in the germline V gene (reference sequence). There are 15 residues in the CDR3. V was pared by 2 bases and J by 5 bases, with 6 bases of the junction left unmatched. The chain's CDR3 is CASSIRRDRAYGYTF. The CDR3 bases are TGTGCCAGTAGTATACGCCGGGACAGGGCGTATGGCTACACCTTC.

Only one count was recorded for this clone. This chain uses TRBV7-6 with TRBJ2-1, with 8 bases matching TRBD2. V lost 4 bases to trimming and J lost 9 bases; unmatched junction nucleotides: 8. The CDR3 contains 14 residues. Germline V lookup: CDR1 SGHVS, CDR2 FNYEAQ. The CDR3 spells CASSSGRAAGEQFF. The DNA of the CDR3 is TGTGCCAGCAGCTCCGGGAGGGCTGCCGGTGAGCAGTTCTTC. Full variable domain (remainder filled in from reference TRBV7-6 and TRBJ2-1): GAGVSQSPRYKVTKRGQDVALRCDPISGHVSLYWYRQALGQGPEFLTYFNYEAQQDKSGLPNDRFSAERPEGSISTLTIQRTEQRDSAMYRCASSSGRAAGEQFFGPGTRLTVL.

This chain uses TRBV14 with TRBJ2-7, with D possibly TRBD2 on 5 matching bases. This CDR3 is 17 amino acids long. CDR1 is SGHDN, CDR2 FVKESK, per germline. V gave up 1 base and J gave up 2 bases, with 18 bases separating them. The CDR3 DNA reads TGTGCCAGCAGCCAAGTTACGAGTTGGGAGAGAGCCTACGAGCAGTACTTC. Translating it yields CASSQVTSWERAYEQYF.

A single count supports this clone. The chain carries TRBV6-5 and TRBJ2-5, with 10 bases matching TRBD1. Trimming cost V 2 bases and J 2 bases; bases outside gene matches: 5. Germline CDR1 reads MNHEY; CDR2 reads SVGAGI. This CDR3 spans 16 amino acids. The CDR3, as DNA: TGTGCCAGCAGTTACGGGACAGGGGAGCCTCAAGAGACCCAGTACTTC. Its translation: CASSYGTGEPQETQYF.

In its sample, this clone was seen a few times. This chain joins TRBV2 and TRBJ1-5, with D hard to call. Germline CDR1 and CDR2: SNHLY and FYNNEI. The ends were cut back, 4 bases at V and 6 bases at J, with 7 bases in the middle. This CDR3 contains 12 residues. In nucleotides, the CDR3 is TGTGCCAGCAGTGGCGATCCTCAGCCCCAGCATTTT. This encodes CASSGDPQPQHF.

The CDR3 protein is CASSLRGGDTQYF. The CDR3 region has the DNA TGTGCCAGCAGCCTCAGGGGCGGAGATACGCAGTATTTT. The chain recombines TRBV5-5 with TRBJ2-3; D is possibly TRBD1 (6 bases). This CDR3 has 13 amino acids. V dropped 4 bases and J dropped 5 bases, with 11 bases sitting between them. The germline V gene has CDR1 SGHKS and CDR2 YYEKEE (reference sequence).

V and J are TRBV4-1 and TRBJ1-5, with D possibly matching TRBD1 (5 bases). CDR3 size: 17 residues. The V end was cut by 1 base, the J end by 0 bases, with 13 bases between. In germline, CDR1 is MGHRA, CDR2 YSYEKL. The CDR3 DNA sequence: TGCGCCAGCAGCCAAGTTCAGGGCTCCCATAGCAATCAGCCCCAGCATTTT. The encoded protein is CASSQVQGSHSNQPQHF.